The next 24 T cell receptor beta chains were all read from a single sample in a study of blood T cell repertoires in COVID-19. The protocol was immunoSEQ multiplex PCR, while the TCRdb copy is restricted to in-frame clones and leaves out a portion. This table holds some 200,000 clones, 70% to 90% found once. The sequenced sample was peripheral blood. The receptors come from a woman of 80 years or more in a cohort sampled during active or convalescent COVID-19.

A note on this clone: The junction and the germline gene differ at one end; a read error may be behind it. The chain employs TRBV30 and TRBJ1-2; D not resolved. The CDR3 has 17 residues. The germline gives CDR1 GTSNPN, CDR2 SVGIG (reference sequence). CDR3 in DNA: TGTGCATGGAGTGTACCGACTCTTCATCCACTCAACTATGGCTACACCTTC. The encoded protein is CAWSVPTLHPLNYGYTF.

This chain links TRBV5-1 with TRBJ2-5, with D possibly being TRBD1 (5 bases). In germline, CDR1 is SGHRS, CDR2 YFSETQ. The CDR3 is 14 residues long. Trimming took off 4 bases at V and 2 bases at J, with 12 bases between the two ends. The CDR3 spells CASSLDSVQETQYF. The DNA of the CDR3 is TGCGCCAGCAGCCTAGACAGTGTACAAGAGACCCAGTACTTC.

This clone was recorded once. The CDR3 region is CSVLGQGGIGETQYF. The CDR3 region has the DNA TGCAGCGTTTTGGGCCAGGGAGGTATCGGAGAGACCCAGTACTTC. The chain joins TRBV29-1 to TRBJ2-5, with TRBD2 as a possible D gene (6 bases). The CDR3 contains 15 residues. Trimming cost V 5 bases and J 4 bases, with 20 bases left between them. The germline V gene encodes CDR1 SQVTM and CDR2 ANQGSEA.

The genes are TRBV14 and TRBJ1-4, with D possibly TRBD1 on 5 matching bases. Germline loops: CDR1 SGHDN, CDR2 FVKESK. Between the trimmed V and J ends, which lost 0 bases and 7 bases, there was a span of 12 bases. The CDR3 is 15 residues long. CDR3 in DNA: TGTGCCAGCAGCCAAGATGGAGGGGATTTTGAAAAACTGTTTTTT. It codes for CASSQDGGDFEKLFF.

The chain carries TRBV7-2 and TRBJ1-2; D unresolved. CDR3 size: 13 residues. V was trimmed by 1 base and J by 5 bases, leaving 8 bases between them. CDR1 is SGHTA and CDR2 is FQGNSA in the germline V gene. CDR3: CASSLDGMYGYTF. The DNA for the CDR3 is TGTGCCAGCAGCTTAGACGGGATGTATGGCTACACCTTC.

The rearrangement links TRBV30 to TRBJ2-6; 11 positions match TRBD2. Looked up from germline, CDR1 is GTSNPN and CDR2 is SVGIG (reference sequence). The CDR3 totals 16 residues. V dropped 7 bases and J dropped 1; count of bases not matched to a gene: 6. CDR3 DNA sequence: TGTGCCTTAACTAGCGGGGGAAGTTCTGGGGCCAACGTCCTGACTTTC. Translating it yields CALTSGGSSGANVLTF.

V and J are TRBV5-4 and TRBJ1-3, with D possibly matching TRBD1 (6 bases). V gave up 3 bases and J gave up 4 bases, with 23 bases separating them. The CDR3 totals 18 residues. Germline V gene data show CDR1 as SGHNT and CDR2 as YYREEE (reference sequence). CDR3 nucleotide sequence: TGTGCCAGCAGCTACCTGACAGGTTGGGAATCGGGAGGAAACACCATATATTTT. Translation gives CASSYLTGWESGGNTIYF.

The J gene is TRBJ2-4, the V gene TRBV4-2, with 9 bases lining up with TRBD2. Germline V gene sequence: CDR1 LGHNA, CDR2 YNFKEQ. After removal of 3 bases from V and 9 bases from J, the junction contained 18 bases not matched to a gene. The CDR3 length is 18 residues. Written as DNA, the CDR3 is TGTGCCAGCAGCCATTCCCTCTGGGCGGGAGGGCCCGAAAGCATTCAGTACTTC. It codes for CASSHSLWAGGPESIQYF.

The count of this clone is one. The chain carries TRBV25-1 and TRBJ1-4; 7 positions match TRBD1. This CDR3 has 16 amino acids. The trim removed 2 bases at V and 7 bases at J, leaving 10 bases unmatched. Germline-derived CDR1 and CDR2 are MGHDK and SYGVNS. CDR3 nucleotide sequence: TGTGCCAGCAGTGAACAACCGACAGGGTTTATTGAAAAACTGTTTTTT. Translating it yields CASSEQPTGFIEKLFF.

The chain has TRBV23-1 and TRBJ1-5; D not resolved. TRBV23-1 is an open reading frame whose function is uncertain. This CDR3 has 15 amino acids. V shed 2 bases and J shed 5 bases, with 13 bases lying between them. The DNA of the CDR3 is TGCGCCAGCAGTCAACTTCGGAGGGTAGATCAGCCCCAGCATTTT. It yields the protein CASSQLRRVDQPQHF.

The gene calls are TRBV7-8 and TRBJ1-5, with TRBD1 matching 8 bases. The V gene end was trimmed by 2 bases and the J gene end by 7 bases; junction bases not matched to a gene: 10. The CDR3 has 16 amino acids. Per germline, CDR1 SGHVS and CDR2 FQNEAQ. This CDR3 reads CASSLSTRTGKQPQHF. The CDR3 nucleotides are TGTGCCAGCAGCTTATCTACCCGGACAGGGAAACAGCCCCAGCATTTT.

The chain uses TRBV6-5 and TRBJ2-1, with 7 nucleotides matching TRBD1. The V gene's germline CDR1 is MNHEY and CDR2 SVGAGI. The J segment lost 2 bases and the V segment lost 6 bases, leaving 4 bases of the junction unmatched. This CDR3 region has 14 residues. CDR3 nucleotides: TGTGCCAGCAGGACAGGGAATACCTACAATGAGCAGTTCTTC. It is translated as CASRTGNTYNEQFF.

In its sample, this clone was seen a few times. The chain links TRBV4-1 to TRBJ1-3; 7 bases map to TRBD1. In germline, CDR1 is MGHRA, CDR2 YSYEKL. Trimming cost V 2 bases and J 2 bases; bases outside gene matches: 9. CDR3 length equals 17 residues. The CDR3 loop reads CASSQIASGTAGNTIYF. The CDR3 nucleotides are TGCGCCAGCAGCCAAATAGCCTCCGGGACAGCTGGAAACACCATATATTTT.

The chain has TRBV10-1 and TRBJ2-7, with a weak D call TRBD2 (5 bases). Trimming removed 10 bases at V and 7 bases at J, with 17 bases between. The germline gives CDR1 WNHNN, CDR2 SYGVQD (reference sequence). The CDR3 has 12 residues. The CDR3 is CANRRALGEQYV. In DNA form, the CDR3 reads TGCGCCAACCGGCGGGCTTTGGGGGAGCAGTACGTC.

This clone has just one count. The chain recombines TRBV7-2 with TRBJ1-5, with TRBD1 matching over 9 bases. The V gene's germline CDR1 is SGHTA and CDR2 FQGNSA. Trimming removed 4 bases from V and 2 bases from J; junction bases left unmatched: 6. The CDR3 spans 16 residues. The CDR3 reads CASSSSGTGRNQPQHF. CDR3 nucleotide sequence: TGTGCCAGCAGCTCGTCCGGGACAGGGCGCAATCAGCCCCAGCATTTT.

This chain uses TRBV7-9 with TRBJ2-4; maybe TRBD2 (7 bases). CDR3 size: 15 residues. CDR1 is SEHNR, CDR2 FQNEAQ, per germline (reference sequence). V dropped 2 bases and J dropped 7 bases, with 15 bases sitting between them. CDR3 bases: TGTGCCAGCAGCTTATTGAGGGGAGGGGGGAACATTCAGTACTTC. Its translation: CASSLLRGGGNIQYF.

The chain uses TRBV27 and TRBJ2-3; 14 positions match TRBD2. CDR3 size: 15 residues. Per the germline V gene, CDR1 is MNHEY and CDR2 is SMNVEV (reference sequence). The J segment lost 4 bases and the V segment lost 10 bases, leaving 7 bases of the junction unmatched. The CDR3 region has the DNA TGTGCCACAAGACTAGCGGGGGGGCCATCAGATACGCAGTATTTT. This encodes CATRLAGGPSDTQYF.

The chain has TRBV19 and TRBJ2-1, with 9 bases matching TRBD2. Trimming cost V 2 bases and J 0 bases; bases outside gene matches: 5. There are 17 residues in the CDR3. Germline V lookup: CDR1 LNHDA, CDR2 SQIVND (reference sequence). The CDR3 here is CASSISASGVSYNEQFF. CDR3 sequence (DNA): TGTGCCAGTAGTATATCGGCTAGCGGGGTCTCCTACAATGAGCAGTTCTTC.

This clone has just one count. The V call is TRBV5-1, the J call TRBJ2-1, with 11 bases lining up with TRBD2. In germline, CDR1 is SGHRS, CDR2 YFSETQ. V trimming: 6 bases; J trimming: 5 bases; junction bases outside the gene matches: 7. The CDR3 consists of 15 residues. CDR3 DNA sequence: TGCGCCAGCACCATACTAGCGGGGGCTAACAATGAGCAGTTCTTC. Translation: CASTILAGANNEQFF.

The V gene is TRBV28, the J gene TRBJ1-4, with 9 bases identical to TRBD1. Germline-derived CDR1 and CDR2 are MDHEN and SYDVKM. Trimming cost V 1 base and J 7 bases; bases outside gene matches: 7. The CDR3 has 16 amino acids. DNA for the CDR3: TGTGCCAGCAGTTTATCCCTGGGACAGGGACGTGAAAAACTGTTTTTT. Translated, it gives CASSLSLGQGREKLFF.

This chain joins TRBV7-6 and TRBJ1-4; a weak D match, TRBD1 (6 bases). Trimming stripped 1 base from V and 5 bases from J, with 14 bases between. The CDR3 contains 16 residues. The germline CDR1 and CDR2 sequences are SGHVS and FNYEAQ. This CDR3 is CASSLGPQGRNEKLFF. As DNA, the CDR3 is TGTGCCAGCAGCTTAGGACCACAGGGTCGAAATGAAAAACTGTTTTTT.

The chain couples TRBV18 to TRBJ2-7; tentative D call: TRBD2 (7 bases). Germline V gene sequence: CDR1 KGHSH, CDR2 LQKENI. V was shortened by 3 bases and J by 4 bases, with 13 bases between the two germline ends. The CDR3 is made up of 14 amino acids. CDR3 region: CASSPGGLSYEQYF. The DNA of the CDR3 is TGTGCCAGCTCACCCGGGGGGCTCTCATACGAGCAGTACTTC.

The chain recombines TRBV2 with TRBJ2-6, with TRBD1 matching over 10 bases. Germline V lookup: CDR1 SNHLY, CDR2 FYNNEI. This CDR3 spans 14 amino acids. J lost 4 bases, V lost 6 bases, and 0 bases had no gene match. CDR3 loop: CASRGQGGANVLTF. In DNA, the CDR3 is TGTGCCAGCAGGGGACAGGGGGGGGCCAACGTCCTGACTTTC.

V and J are TRBV5-1 and TRBJ1-1; no clear D gene. Germline V gene data show CDR1 as SGHRS and CDR2 as YFSETQ. Trimming left V 1 base short and J 4 bases short, with 8 bases between. CDR3 size: 13 residues. The CDR3 DNA sequence: TGCGCCAGCAGCTTGTTTTCCAGCACTGAAGCTTTCTTT. This codes for CASSLFSSTEAFF.